These T cell receptor beta chains were read from a single sample in a study of synovial regulatory T cells in juvenile arthritis. Data came from immunoSEQ multiplex PCR; TCRdb stores just in-frame clones and leaves some out. The sample holds around 8,000 clones. The sample taken for sequencing was Treg cells from blood. The receptors stem from a donor between 2 and 35 years old with juvenile idiopathic arthritis. CDR3s include the opening cysteine and the closing phenylalanine or tryptophan. A clone size is listed for some rows: how often the clone was seen (once, few, many), or a class if it is expanded.

size | J | V | CDR3
- | TRBJ2-5 | TRBV5-6 | CASSPLAGDLETQYF
- | TRBJ1-4 | TRBV7-6 | CASSFTGVNEKLFF
- | TRBJ2-7 | TRBV18 | CASSPGAGTSYEQYF
- | TRBJ1-2 | TRBV12-5 | CASGLVRNATNVTNYGYTF
- | TRBJ2-3 | TRBV7-2 | CASSSFGPADTQYF
- | TRBJ2-3 | TRBV13 | CASSLSGGGPDTQYF
- | TRBJ1-2 | TRBV5-1 | CASSSGQGYGYTF
- | TRBJ2-2 | TRBV6-4 | CASSVRGHTGELFF
- | TRBJ1-2 | TRBV5-5 | CASSSGLSLTRYGYTF
- | TRBJ1-3 | TRBV19 | CASIKADGNTIYF
- | TRBJ1-3 | TRBV15 | CATSSEFTGANTIYF
- | TRBJ2-7 | TRBV7-2 | CASSLPSRSGGKGYEQYF
- | TRBJ1-5 | TRBV19 | CASSIDGQGDQPQHF
- | TRBJ2-1 | TRBV7-3 | CASSSGLAGTAQFF
- | TRBJ1-5 | TRBV6-5 | CASNSWGQPQHF
- | TRBJ2-1 | TRBV28 | CASRSGQGSYNEQFF
- | TRBJ2-3 | TRBV28 | CATRGPGTDTQYF
- | TRBJ1-2 | TRBV20-1 | CSASRGGGYTF
- | TRBJ1-1 | TRBV2 | CASSFNRGNTEAFF
- | TRBJ2-7 | TRBV10-3 | CAISESLSYEQYF
- | TRBJ1-4 | TRBV6-1 | CASSAGWRLEKLFF
medium-sized | TRBJ2-5 | TRBV19 | CASSIGTGLGETQYF
- | TRBJ2-1 | TRBV7-9 | CASSLENSRQFF
- | TRBJ2-5 | TRBV2 | CASSDRYQETQYF
- | TRBJ2-2 | TRBV6-5 | CASSYSYRPRTGELFF
- | TRBJ2-7 | TRBV4-1 | CASSQDWETSGGPYEQYF
- | TRBJ2-3 | TRBV27 | CASRGAWATDTQYF
- | TRBJ1-1 | TRBV6-6 | CASSYSTNTEAFF
- | TRBJ1-1 | TRBV10-2 | CASSDNRDTEAFF
- | TRBJ1-2 | TRBV9 | CASSVEGEGGYGYTF
- | TRBJ2-7 | TRBV5-1 | CASSLDFFGEQYF